This is a list of T cell receptor beta chains from one sample in a study of brain metastases from non-small cell lung cancer. Measured with immunoSEQ multiplex PCR; TCRdb has only the in-frame clones, and not every one. The sample consists of about 1,800 clones, approximately 80% of them appearing once. What was sequenced was primary lung tumor tissue. The receptors stem from a donor at least 40 years old with non-small cell lung cancer. CDR3s include the opening cysteine and the closing phenylalanine or tryptophan. D genes are given only for firm matches. Part of the rows lack a size; the others show once, few, many or a class for expanded clones.

>TRBJ1-1|15|.|TRBV10-3|few
CAISESKSMNTEAFF
TGTGCCATCAGTGAGTCCAAGAGCATGAACACTGAAGCTTTCTTT
>TRBJ1-2|18|.|TRBV4-3|few
CASSQDRVTGTRSYGYTF
TGCGCCAGCAGCCAAGATCGGGTTACAGGGACGAGGAGCTATGGCTACACCTTC
>TRBJ2-7|18|TRBD2|TRBV3-1/TRBV3-2|.
CASSLSKTSGGSSYEQYF
TGTGCCAGCAGCCTTTCTAAGACTAGCGGGGGTAGCTCCTACGAGCAGTACTTC
>TRBJ1-5|16|.|TRBV19|.
CASSIRFWELYQPQHF
TGTGCCAGTAGTATACGATTCTGGGAGCTCTATCAGCCCCAGCATTTT
>TRBJ1-2|14|.|TRBV18|.
CASSPSDLNYGYTF
TGTGCCAGCTCACCGTCCGACCTGAACTATGGCTACACCTTC
>TRBJ1-3|15|.|TRBV5-4|.
CASSLDRVSGNTIYF
TGTGCCAGCAGCTTGGACAGGGTCTCTGGAAACACCATATATTTT
>TRBJ2-5|12|.|TRBV5-1|.
CASSVGSETQYF
TGCGCCAGCAGCGTTGGGTCGGAAACCCAGTACTTC
>TRBJ2-3|18|TRBD2|TRBV10-3|.
CAISESIGGAGVTDTQYF
TGTGCCATCAGTGAGTCAATCGGTGGAGCGGGGGTCACAGATACGCAGTATTTT
>TRBJ2-1|11|.|TRBV29-1|.
CSVVGVHEQFF
TGCAGCGTTGTTGGGGTTCATGAGCAGTTCTTC
>TRBJ1-5|15|.|TRBV5-5|.
CASSLWGEGNQPQHF
TGTGCCAGCAGCTTGTGGGGGGAGGGCAATCAGCCCCAGCATTTT
>TRBJ2-1|13|.|TRBV6-5|.
CASSQSSYNEQFF
TGTGCCAGCAGCCAAAGCTCCTACAATGAGCAGTTCTTC
>TRBJ1-2|16|TRBD1|TRBV28|.
CASSLFGTGGLYGYTF
TGTGCCAGCAGTTTATTCGGGACAGGGGGCCTCTATGGCTACACCTTC
>TRBJ2-1|13|.|TRBV6-5|.
CASRYREGNEQFF
TGTGCCAGCAGGTACCGCGAGGGCAATGAGCAGTTCTTC
>TRBJ1-5|12|.|TRBV7-9|.
CASSLDGQPQHF
TGTGCCAGCAGCTTGGACGGTCAGCCCCAGCATTTT
>TRBJ1-6|15|.|TRBV5-4|.
CASSGGGLLNSPLHF
TGTGCCAGCAGCGGAGGGGGACTACTTAATTCACCCCTCCACTTT
>TRBJ2-3|11|.|TRBV20-1|.
CSAMRTDTQYF
TGCAGTGCTATGAGGACAGATACGCAGTATTTT
>TRBJ2-1|15|TRBD2|TRBV4-3|.
CASSQELAAYNEQFF
TGCGCCAGCAGCCAAGAGCTAGCGGCGTACAATGAGCAGTTCTTC
>TRBJ1-4|15|.|TRBV18|.
CASSQDSSGDEKLFF
TGTGCCAGCTCCCAAGACTCTTCGGGAGATGAAAAACTGTTTTTT